What follows describes a single TCR beta chain. Its antigen is unknown. V lost 2 bases and J 6 bases, leaving 11 bases between the germline ends. CDR3 length: 14 residues. The germline CDR1 and CDR2 sequences are LGHNT and FRNRAP. TCR cDNA, made by 5'RACE template switching, carried an added universal primer site and UMIs. TCRdb re-called the 5' RACE reads with MiXCR, one entry per CDR3 protein. This sample carries 200,000 to 250,000 distinct CDR3 sequences, approximately 3.2% of them seen once, and the ten largest clones take around 3%. The data originate from a study of T cells after yellow fever vaccination. Study-level findings and limits: Post-booster repertoires again held most primary-vaccination clones (about 95% CD4, roughly 90% CD8). A secondary response was less intense yet reached its peak sooner, at day 5 versus 15. Although most clonotypes did not, a small share appeared in both CD4 and CD8 compartments.

The TCR was taken from a man aged 18 to 35 who received the YFV17D yellow fever vaccine. The gene calls are TRBV12-5 and TRBJ1-5; weak D call: TRBD1 (6 bases). The input for sequencing was CD4+ T cells sorted from PBMCs, taken 10 days after the yellow fever booster vaccination. The CDR3 sequence is CASGLSTGTQPQHF. CDR3 DNA: TGTGCTAGTGGTTTGTCAACAGGGACTCAGCCCCAGCATTTT.